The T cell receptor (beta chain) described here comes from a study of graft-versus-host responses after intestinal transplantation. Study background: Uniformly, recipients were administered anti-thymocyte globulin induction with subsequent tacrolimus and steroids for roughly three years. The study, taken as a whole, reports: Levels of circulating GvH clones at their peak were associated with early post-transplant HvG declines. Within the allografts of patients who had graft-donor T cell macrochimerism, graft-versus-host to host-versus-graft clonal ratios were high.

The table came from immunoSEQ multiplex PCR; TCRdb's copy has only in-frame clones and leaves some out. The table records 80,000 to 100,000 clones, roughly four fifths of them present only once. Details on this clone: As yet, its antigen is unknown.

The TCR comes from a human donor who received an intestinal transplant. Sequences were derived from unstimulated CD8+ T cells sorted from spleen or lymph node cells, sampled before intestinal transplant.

The CDR3 DNA follows: TGCGCCAGCAGCTGGGGGACAGGGTACACTGAAGCTTTCTTT. Translation: CASSWGTGYTEAFF. The J gene is TRBJ1-1, the V gene TRBV5-1, with 9 nucleotides matching TRBD1. CDR3 length: 14 residues. V shed 3 bases and J 3 bases; nucleotides not matched to a gene: 3. The germline V gene has CDR1 SGHRS and CDR2 YFSETQ.